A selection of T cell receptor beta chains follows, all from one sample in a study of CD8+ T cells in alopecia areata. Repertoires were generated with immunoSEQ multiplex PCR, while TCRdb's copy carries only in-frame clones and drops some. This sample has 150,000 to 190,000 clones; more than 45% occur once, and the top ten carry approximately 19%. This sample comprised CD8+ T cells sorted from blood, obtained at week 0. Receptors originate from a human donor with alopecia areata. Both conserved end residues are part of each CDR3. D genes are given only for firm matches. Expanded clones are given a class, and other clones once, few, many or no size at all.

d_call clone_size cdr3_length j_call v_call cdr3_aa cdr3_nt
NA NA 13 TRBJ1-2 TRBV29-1 CSVEDPGRGGYTF TGCAGCGTTGAAGATCCTGGCCGAGGTGGCTACACCTTC
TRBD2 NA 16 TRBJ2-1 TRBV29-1 CSVDWASGGVGDEQFF TGCAGCGTTGATTGGGCTAGCGGGGGGGTTGGCGATGAGCAGTTCTTC
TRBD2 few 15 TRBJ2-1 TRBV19 CASSPGTRTYNEQFF TGTGCCAGTAGCCCGGGGACTAGAACCTACAATGAGCAGTTCTTC
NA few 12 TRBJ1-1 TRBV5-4 CASSFGDTEAFF TGTGCCAGCAGCTTTGGGGACACTGAAGCTTTCTTT
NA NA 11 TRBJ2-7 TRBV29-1 CSVEEGYEQYF TGCAGCGTTGAAGAGGGCTACGAGCAGTACTTC
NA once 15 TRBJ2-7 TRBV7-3 CASSPDGTGSYEQYF TGTGCCAGCAGCCCCGATGGGACGGGCTCCTACGAGCAGTACTTC
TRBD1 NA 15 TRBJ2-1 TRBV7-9 CASSKGGYPYNEQFF TGTGCCAGCAGCAAAGGGGGCTATCCCTACAATGAGCAGTTCTTC
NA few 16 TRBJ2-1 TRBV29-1 CSVEVLISVSYNEQFF TGCAGCGTTGAAGTTCTTATCTCGGTGTCCTACAATGAGCAGTTCTTC
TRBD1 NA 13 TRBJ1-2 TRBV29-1 CSVPGTGDYGYTF TGCAGCGTCCCCGGAACAGGGGACTATGGCTACACCTTC
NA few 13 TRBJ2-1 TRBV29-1 CSAEPGVGNEQFF TGCAGCGCTGAACCGGGCGTGGGGAATGAGCAGTTCTTC